Detailed here is one TCR beta chain. Trimming took 6 bases from V and 2 from J, leaving 13 bases between them. Germline CDR1 MDHEN, CDR2 SYDVKM. The CDR3 is made up of 14 amino acids. Sequenced by immunoSEQ multiplex PCR; TCRdb stores in-frame clones only, minus some. Among tens of thousands of clones listed, approximately 91% were seen once. The source of the sample is a study of OX40 agonist ivuxolimab in advanced cancers. Whole-study context: Every 2 weeks, patients got intravenous ivuxolimab at one of six dose levels (0.01-10 mg/kg).

The specimen was CD4+ or CD8+ T cells sorted from blood, collected in a trial of the OX40 agonist ivuxolimab. V is TRBV28 and J is TRBJ1-2; D call uncertain. This sequence was found in an adult with an advanced solid tumor such as melanoma, head and neck, liver or kidney cancer. The CDR3 DNA is TGTGCCAGCAGCCAAGGCCCAGCGAACTATGGCTACACCTTC. Translating gives CASSQGPANYGYTF.